This entry lists 8 T cell receptor beta chains sequenced from one sample in a study of T cell responses to AZD1222 COVID-19 vaccine. Some clones are missing from TCRdb's copy, which holds only in-frame ones; the method was immunoSEQ multiplex PCR. This table holds 94,000 or so clones, approximately 87% found once. The material was peripheral blood, obtained on day 0 of AZD1222 vaccination. Source of these receptors: an adult in good health.

This chain connects TRBV28 to TRBJ1-4, with 8 bases fitting TRBD1. CDR3 size: 15 residues. The V and J ends lost 2 bases and 8 bases, in that order; junction bases with no gene match: 7. Germline V gives CDR1 MDHEN, CDR2 SYDVKM. The DNA of the CDR3 is TGTGCCAGCAGTTTAGCAGGGGGCGCGGGAGAAAAACTGTTTTTT. It specifies CASSLAGGAGEKLFF. The variable domain in full, with the rest retrieved from reference TRBV28 and TRBJ1-4, is DVKVTQSSRYLVKRTGEKVFLECVQDMDHENMFWYRQDPGLGLRLIYFSYDVKMKEKGDIPEGYSVSREKKERFSLILESASTNQTSMYLCASSLAGGAGEKLFFGSGTQLSVL.

The gene calls are TRBV3-1 (or the pseudogene TRBV3-2) and TRBJ2-2, with D tentatively TRBD2 (6 bases). Germline values: CDR1 LGHDT, CDR2 YNNKEL (reference sequence). The CDR3 has 15 amino acids. Deletions cut 3 bases from V and 4 bases from J, with 12 bases between. The CDR3 region is CASSQVGGSTGELFF. The DNA of the CDR3 is TGTGCCAGCAGCCAGGTGGGGGGTAGCACCGGGGAGCTGTTTTTT.

This clone was picked up a small number of times. The rearrangement joins TRBV12-1 to TRBJ2-7; the D call in the table, TRBD2, was not verified against the DNA. TRBV12-1 is shown as a pseudogene. CDR3 length equals 15 residues. This CDR3 reads CASWLAGEGLYEQYF. CDR3 nucleotides: TGTGCCAGCTGGCTAGCGGGAGAAGGATTGTACGAGCAGTACTTC.

The CDR3 spells CACSPGLAVNEQFF. The CDR3 DNA follows: TGTGCCTGCTCCCCCGGACTAGCGGTTAATGAGCAGTTCTTC. The chain joins TRBV6-5 to TRBJ2-1; 10 nucleotides match TRBD2. The V segment lost 11 bases and the J segment 7 bases; nucleotides outside the gene matches: 11. This CDR3 has 14 amino acids. The germline V gene has CDR1 MNHEY and CDR2 SVGAGI.

The chain couples TRBV24-1 to TRBJ2-1; 7 nucleotides line up with TRBD2. Trimming removed 7 bases from V and 7 bases from J; junction bases left unmatched: 21. This CDR3 is built from 18 residues. Germline V CDR1 and CDR2: KGHDR, SFDVKD. DNA for the CDR3: TGTGCCACCAGCGACCCTTCCGCCCTGGCGGGAGTATTAAATGAGCAGTTCTTC. Protein: CATSDPSALAGVLNEQFF.

The chain carries TRBV4-3 and TRBJ1-1, with a tentative D call TRBD1 (6 bases). This CDR3 spans 16 amino acids. Germline CDR1 LGHNA, CDR2 YSLEER. Trimming took off 4 bases at V and 2 bases at J, with 17 bases between the two ends. The CDR3 here is CASSLQPQGSNTEAFF. CDR3 coding DNA: TGCGCCAGCAGCCTTCAACCACAGGGTAGTAACACTGAAGCTTTCTTT.

The V gene is TRBV19, the J gene TRBJ2-7; D is perhaps TRBD1 (6 bases). The V gene's germline CDR1 is LNHDA and CDR2 SQIVND (reference sequence). The CDR3 is 14 amino acids. V dropped 1 base and J dropped 0 bases, with 7 bases sitting between them. CDR3 sequence: CASSIVDSSYEQYF. The CDR3 DNA is TGTGCCAGTAGTATAGTGGACAGCTCCTACGAGCAGTACTTC.

This chain joins TRBV21-1 and TRBJ2-7; the D call in the table, TRBD1, was not verified against the DNA. TRBV21-1 is marked as a pseudogene. This CDR3 has 12 residues. DNA for the CDR3: TGTGCCCCAGGGCAGGGGCCCAGCGAGCAGTACTTC. Protein: CAPGQGPSEQYF.